Listed here is a single T cell receptor beta chain. Its antigen is unidentified. The germline gives CDR1 KGHDR, CDR2 SFDVKD. V lost 11 bases to trimming and J lost 5 bases; unmatched junction nucleotides: 9. The CDR3 spans 14 residues. This sample is drawn from a study of Graves' ophthalmopathy and Graves' hyperthyroidism. Study-wide findings and caveats: Appearing in blood as well were most expanded thyroid clonotypes above 0.001 frequency. Ophthalmopathy progression prediction by the model yielded a sensitivity of more than 60% and a specificity of roughly 74%.

Amplification from RNA transcripts yielded the TCR beta CDR3 regions. The authors performed first-round RT-PCR with HTBI primers and then a second-round multiplex PCR. TCRdb reprocessed the multiplex PCR reads via MiXCR and lists one record per CDR3 protein. Among hundreds of thousands of distinct CDR3 sequences listed, 35% to 50% were seen once. All donors with ophthalmopathy were recorded as having moderate-to-severe activity, CAS ≥3, NOSPECS ≥4 and a duration under 3 months. Diagnosis relied on clinical symptoms, serum thyroxine, TRAb, thyroid ultrasound and orbital computed tomography. The V and J genes are TRBV24-1 and TRBJ1-2; 11 positions agree with TRBD1. The sequenced sample consisted of peripheral blood. The receptor comes from an adult man with Graves' ophthalmopathy. The CDR3 spells CASSDRGREYGYTF. CDR3 coding DNA: TGTGCCAGTTCGGACAGGGGGCGGGAATATGGCTACACCTTC.